Listed here are 19 T cell receptor beta chains from one sample, sequenced in a study of CD8+ T cells in alopecia areata. Once RNA had been extracted, it was reverse transcribed into cDNA to act as the sequencing template. Method: immunoSEQ multiplex PCR; TCRdb's copy keeps in-frame clones and lacks some. The sample has approximately 140,000 clones, roughly 48% seen once. Sequences were obtained from CD4+ T cells sorted from blood. These receptors were collected from a human donor with alopecia areata.

The J gene is TRBJ2-5, the V gene TRBV30; D gene uncertain. CDR3 length: 13 amino acids. CDR1 and CDR2 from the germline V gene are GTSNPN and SVGIG (reference sequence). V was shortened by 2 bases and J by 4 bases, with 11 bases between the two germline ends. As DNA, the CDR3 is TGTGCCTGGAGTACGGCATCCGGAGAGACCCAGTACTTC. Amino acids: CAWSTASGETQYF.

The J gene is TRBJ1-1, the V gene TRBV29-1, with D maybe TRBD1 (6 bases). Trimming took 4 bases from V and 0 from J, leaving 12 bases between them. The CDR3 length is 14 residues. CDR1 SQVTM and CDR2 ANQGSEA come from the germline V gene. CDR3 sequence (DNA): TGCAGCGTTGCACCCAGGGGACTGAACACTGAAGCTTTCTTT. This codes for CSVAPRGLNTEAFF. The whole variable domain, remainder taken from reference TRBV29-1 and TRBJ1-1, is SAVISQKPSRDICQRGTSLTIQCQVDSQVTMMFWYRQQPGQSLTLIATANQGSEATYESGFVIDKFPISRPNLTFSTLTVSNMSPEDSSIYLCSVAPRGLNTEAFFGQGTRLTVV.

This clone appeared a few times. This chain joins TRBV5-1 and TRBJ2-3; weak D call: TRBD2 (5 bases). V was trimmed by 0 bases and J by 4 bases, leaving 9 bases between them. The CDR3 runs 14 residues. Looked up from germline, CDR1 is SGHRS and CDR2 is YFSETQ. The CDR3 DNA reads TGCGCCAGCAGCTTGGAACGGGATGCAGATACGCAGTATTTT. It yields the protein CASSLERDADTQYF.

The rearrangement links TRBV10-1 to TRBJ1-2; no firm D call. Trimming removed 4 bases from V and 3 bases from J, with 9 bases in between. Germline V lookup: CDR1 WNHNN, CDR2 SYGVQD (reference sequence). This CDR3 contains 13 residues. For the CDR3, the DNA is TGCGCCAGCAGTGCGACTTGGGACTATGGCTACACCTTC. Translated: CASSATWDYGYTF.

J is TRBJ2-5 and V is TRBV7-9; D is ambiguous. Germline lookup yields CDR1 SEHNR and CDR2 FQNEAQ (reference sequence). Trimming took off 0 bases at V and 4 bases at J, with 6 bases between the two ends. The CDR3 is 13 residues long. The CDR3 loop reads CASSLANGETQYF. CDR3 bases: TGTGCCAGCAGCTTAGCGAATGGAGAGACCCAGTACTTC.

This clone has a single count. The chain carries TRBV29-1 and TRBJ1-1; no reliable D call. Trimming took off 4 bases at V and 0 bases at J, with 9 bases between the two ends. CDR1 and CDR2 (germline): SQVTM, ANQGSEA. There are 13 residues in the CDR3. The CDR3 DNA follows: TGCAGCGTTGCCCAGGTCATGAACACTGAAGCTTTCTTT. It is translated as CSVAQVMNTEAFF. Looking up the rest from reference TRBV29-1 and TRBJ1-1 gives the full variable domain: SAVISQKPSRDICQRGTSLTIQCQVDSQVTMMFWYRQQPGQSLTLIATANQGSEATYESGFVIDKFPISRPNLTFSTLTVSNMSPEDSSIYLCSVAQVMNTEAFFGQGTRLTVV.

V gene TRBV5-1 combines with J gene TRBJ2-7; 7 bases map to TRBD1. Germline V lookup: CDR1 SGHRS, CDR2 YFSETQ. CDR3 length: 14 residues. V trimming: 7 bases; J trimming: 2 bases; junction bases outside the gene matches: 9. The CDR3 DNA is TGCGCCAGCTCCTCAACAGGGGACACCTACGAGCAGTACTTC. Protein sequence: CASSSTGDTYEQYF.

This chain connects TRBV29-1 to TRBJ1-4, with D possibly matching TRBD1 (5 bases). CDR3 size: 15 residues. V lost 3 bases and J lost 8, with 19 bases in between. In germline, CDR1 is SQVTM, CDR2 ANQGSEA. The CDR3 DNA sequence: TGCAGCGTTGATGAAAGCAGGGAAATCCCAGAAAAACTGTTTTTT. As protein: CSVDESREIPEKLFF.

CDR3 region: CASSSFTGVGTQYF. Written as DNA, the CDR3 is TGTGCCAGCAGTTCATTCACAGGTGTCGGGACCCAGTACTTC. The genes are TRBV6-6 and TRBJ2-5, with D possibly being TRBD1 (5 bases). The V end was cut by 4 bases, the J end by 7 bases, with 16 bases between. Germline CDR1 reads MNHNY; CDR2 reads SVGAGI (reference sequence). The CDR3 sequence is 14 residues long.

The chain employs TRBV9 and TRBJ2-3, with TRBD2 matching over 10 bases. Germline V gives CDR1 SGDLS, CDR2 YYNGEE. Trimming cost V 0 bases and J 6 bases; bases outside gene matches: 4. The CDR3 extends over 15 amino acids. The CDR3 sequence: CASSVASGRLDTQYF. For the CDR3, the DNA is TGTGCCAGCAGCGTAGCTAGCGGGAGATTGGATACGCAGTATTTT.

V gene TRBV28 combines with J gene TRBJ2-7; D assignment may be TRBD1 or TRBD2 (6 bases each). CDR1 and CDR2 from the germline V gene are MDHEN and SYDVKM. The CDR3 loop spans 13 amino acids. V lost 7 bases and J lost 2, with 12 bases in between. CDR3 in amino acids: CASTRDTTYEQYF. The CDR3 nucleotides are TGTGCCAGCACGCGGGACACGACCTACGAGCAGTACTTC.

This chain links TRBV7-2 with TRBJ2-7; 14 positions agree with TRBD2. The CDR3 runs to 15 residues. In germline, CDR1 is SGHTA, CDR2 FQGNSA. V lost 5 bases, J lost 12 bases, and 12 bases stayed unmatched. CDR3 loop: CASSGQSRTSGRLYF. The DNA of the CDR3 is TGTGCCAGCAGCGGCCAGTCCCGGACTAGCGGGAGGTTGTACTTC.

This clone appeared a single time. Other DNA sequences within the sample encode an identical CDR3. The rearrangement uses TRBV29-1 and TRBJ1-2; D might be TRBD1 (5 bases). The ends were cut back, 6 bases at V and 6 bases at J, with 8 bases in the middle. Per the germline V gene, CDR1 is SQVTM and CDR2 is ANQGSEA. This CDR3 is 10 amino acids long. CDR3 loop: CSVQGNGYTF. Here the CDR3 DNA reads TGCAGCGTGCAGGGTAATGGCTACACCTTC.

The CDR3 is CASSDLGQFF. The CDR3 nucleotides read TGTGCCAGCAGCGATTTGGGGCAGTTCTTC. V and J are TRBV11-2 and TRBJ2-1; D remains ambiguous. V was shortened by 5 bases and J by 12 bases, with 8 bases between the two germline ends. There are 10 residues in the CDR3. The V gene's germline CDR1 is SGHAT and CDR2 FQNNGV.

This clone was seen more than once but under ten times. The V call is TRBV29-1, the J call TRBJ2-1, with TRBD2 matching over 7 bases. The CDR3 runs 12 residues. Germline CDR1 and CDR2: SQVTM and ANQGSEA. CDR3 in amino acids: CRFSGRGNEQFF. The CDR3 nucleotides read TGCAGGTTCAGTGGGAGGGGCAATGAGCAGTTCTTC.

The V call is TRBV30, the J call TRBJ1-1; 9 bases line up with TRBD1. CDR3 length: 12 residues. The germline V gene encodes CDR1 GTSNPN and CDR2 SVGIG (reference sequence). V was clipped by 2 bases and J by 7 bases; unmatched bases: 2. The CDR3 nucleotides read TGTGCCTGGAGTAGGACAGGGGTTGAAGCTTTCTTT. It translates to CAWSRTGVEAFF.

This clone was detected only a few times. This chain uses TRBV5-1 with TRBJ2-3, with 8 positions matching TRBD2. Germline V gene lookup returns CDR1 SGHRS and CDR2 YFSETQ. CDR3 length: 18 residues. The V segment lost 0 bases and the J segment 0 bases; nucleotides outside the gene matches: 9. CDR3 DNA: TGCGCCAGCAGCTTGGGCCTAGCGGGCATTACTAGCACAGATACGCAGTATTTT. It specifies CASSLGLAGITSTDTQYF.

The rearrangement uses TRBV5-1 and TRBJ2-3, with 7 bases aligning to TRBD1. Germline CDR1 is SGHRS and CDR2 is YFSETQ. The CDR3 consists of 13 residues. V shed 5 bases and J 4 bases; nucleotides not matched to a gene: 4. CDR3 DNA: TGCGCCAGCAGTATAGACAGGGCAGATACGCAGTATTTT. It codes for CASSIDRADTQYF.

In this sample, this clone turned up a few times. The limits of the CDR3 on the DNA are not certain, so only TCRdb's listed CDR3 is given. The rearrangement joins TRBV21-1 to TRBJ2-5; TRBD1 reflects the table's D call only, with no check against the DNA. TRBV21-1 is classified as a pseudogene. The CDR3 contains 15 residues when both ends are counted. This CDR3 reads CASSVGRGNQETQYF.